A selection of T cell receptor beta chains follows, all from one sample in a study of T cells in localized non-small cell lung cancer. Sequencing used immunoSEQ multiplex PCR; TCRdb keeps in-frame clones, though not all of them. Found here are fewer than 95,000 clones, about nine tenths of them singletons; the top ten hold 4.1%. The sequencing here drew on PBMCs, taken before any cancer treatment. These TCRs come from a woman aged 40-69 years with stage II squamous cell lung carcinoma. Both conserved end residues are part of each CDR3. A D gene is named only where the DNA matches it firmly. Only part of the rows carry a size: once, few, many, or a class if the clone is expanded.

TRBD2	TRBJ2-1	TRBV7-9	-	TGTGCCAGCACCGGACCGCCGGGACTAGCGGGCTACAATGAGCAGTTCTTC	CASTGPPGLAGYNEQFF
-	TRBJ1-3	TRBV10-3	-	TGTGCCTCCCGAGTGGATCCCTCCTCTGGAAACACCATATATTTT	CASRVDPSSGNTIYF
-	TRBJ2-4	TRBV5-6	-	TGTGCCAGCAGCTTGGGTGGGGCGAAAAACATTCAGTACTTC	CASSLGGAKNIQYF
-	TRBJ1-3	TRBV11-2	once	TGTGCCAGCAGCAACTCTGGAAACACCATATATTTT	CASSNSGNTIYF
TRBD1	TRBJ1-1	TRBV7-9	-	TGTGCCAGCAGCGCAAGTGGCGGGGACAGGGGAGCTTTCTTT	CASSASGGDRGAFF
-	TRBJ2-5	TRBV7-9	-	TGTGCCAGCAGCTGGGGCGAGACTAAAGAGACCCAGTACTTC	CASSWGETKETQYF
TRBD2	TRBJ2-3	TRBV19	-	TGTGCCAGCAGTCTGGGGGGGGACCGGTTAGATACGCAGTATTTT	CASSLGGDRLDTQYF
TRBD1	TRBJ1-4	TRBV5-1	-	TGCGCCAGCAGCTCCTCGGGACAGGCTAATGAAAAACTGTTTTTT	CASSSSGQANEKLFF
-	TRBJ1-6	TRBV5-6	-	TGTGCCACCAGCAATTGGGGTAGTATGAATTCACCCCTCCACTTT	CATSNWGSMNSPLHF
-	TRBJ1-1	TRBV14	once	TGTGCCAGCAGGAGAAGGGCGGGCGGAGAGAACACTGAAGCTTTCTTT	CASRRRAGGENTEAFF
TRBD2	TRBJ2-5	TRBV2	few	TGTGCCAGCAGTCTCGGCGGGCTAGCGGGGGGGGCTCAAGAGACCCAGTACTTC	CASSLGGLAGGAQETQYF
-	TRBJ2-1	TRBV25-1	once	TGTGCCAGCAGTGAATATGCGGCCACCAATGAGCAGTTCTTC	CASSEYAATNEQFF
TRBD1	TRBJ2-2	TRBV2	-	TGTGCCAGCAGTGAGGTGACAGGGGGATCGACGGGGGAGCTGTTTTTT	CASSEVTGGSTGELFF
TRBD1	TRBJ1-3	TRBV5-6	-	TGTGCCAGCAGTCGGGGACAGGGGGCCGGAAACACCATATATTTT	CASSRGQGAGNTIYF
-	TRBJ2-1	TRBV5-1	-	TGCGCCAGCAGACTCCCCGGAGTAGGCCCCTACAATGAGCAGTTCTTC	CASRLPGVGPYNEQFF
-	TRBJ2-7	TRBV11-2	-	TGTGCCAGCAGCTTAGGAGGAGGGGACGGAGACGAGCAGTACTTC	CASSLGGGDGDEQYF
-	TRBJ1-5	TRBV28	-	TGTGCCAGCAGTTCTGCGGAGGTGGACCAGCCCCAGCATTTT	CASSSAEVDQPQHF
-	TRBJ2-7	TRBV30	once	TGTGCCTGGAGCAAGGGGATCTCCTACGAGCAGTACTTC	CAWSKGISYEQYF
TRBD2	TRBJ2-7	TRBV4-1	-	TGCGCCAGCAGCCAAGAACTAGCGGGTTTCTACGAGCAGTACTTC	CASSQELAGFYEQYF
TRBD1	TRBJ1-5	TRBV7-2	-	TGTGCCAGCAGCTTCTCAGGGGGTGGAGGAAGCAATCAGCCCCAGCATTTT	CASSFSGGGGSNQPQHF
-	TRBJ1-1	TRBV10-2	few	TGCGCCAGCAGTGAGCCCGACCGTATGAACACTGAAGCTTTCTTT	CASSEPDRMNTEAFF
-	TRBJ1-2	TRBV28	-	TGTGCCAGCAGTCCCTACGACTTCTCAGCTGGCTACACCTTC	CASSPYDFSAGYTF
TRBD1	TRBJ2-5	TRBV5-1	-	TGCGCCAGCAGCTCTCCCGTGACAGGGAAGGTCCCAGAGACCCAGTACTTC	CASSSPVTGKVPETQYF
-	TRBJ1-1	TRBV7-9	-	TGTGCCAGCAGCTTAGGCTTGGCAGGGAGGACTGAAGCTTTCTTT	CASSLGLAGRTEAFF
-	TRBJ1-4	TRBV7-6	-	TGTGCCAGCAGCTTGGGGGTTGACGATGAAAAACTGTTTTTT	CASSLGVDDEKLFF
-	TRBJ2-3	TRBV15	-	TGTGCCACCAGCAGAGATCAGGGGCAGGGGACAGATACGCAGTATTTT	CATSRDQGQGTDTQYF
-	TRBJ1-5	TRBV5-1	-	TGCGCCAGCAGCTTGGGAGGGACCGGGGGTCAGCCCCAGCATTTT	CASSLGGTGGQPQHF
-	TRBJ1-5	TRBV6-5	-	TGTGCCAGCAGTATCCGGATCGCGGCCAATCAGCCCCAGCATTTT	CASSIRIAANQPQHF
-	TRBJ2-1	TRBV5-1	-	TGCGCCAGCAGCTTGGTCCGGGGCTCCTACAATGAGCAGTTCTTC	CASSLVRGSYNEQFF
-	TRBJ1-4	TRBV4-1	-	TGCGCCAGCAGCCAAGAGGGCGGACCAACTAATGAAAAACTGTTTTTT	CASSQEGGPTNEKLFF
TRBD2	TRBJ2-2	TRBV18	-	TGTGCCAGCTCACCACTGGTAGCGGGAGAAACCGGGGAGCTGTTTTTT	CASSPLVAGETGELFF
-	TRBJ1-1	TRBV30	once	TGTGCCGCGACTCAGAACACTGAAGCTTTCTTT	CAATQNTEAFF
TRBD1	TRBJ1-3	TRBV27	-	TGTGCCAGCTCGATGAGACAGGGCGGAAACACCATATATTTT	CASSMRQGGNTIYF
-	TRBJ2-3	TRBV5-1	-	TGCGCCAGCAGCTTGTGGCCGGGGCTATCTATTGCAGATACGCAGTATTTT	CASSLWPGLSIADTQYF